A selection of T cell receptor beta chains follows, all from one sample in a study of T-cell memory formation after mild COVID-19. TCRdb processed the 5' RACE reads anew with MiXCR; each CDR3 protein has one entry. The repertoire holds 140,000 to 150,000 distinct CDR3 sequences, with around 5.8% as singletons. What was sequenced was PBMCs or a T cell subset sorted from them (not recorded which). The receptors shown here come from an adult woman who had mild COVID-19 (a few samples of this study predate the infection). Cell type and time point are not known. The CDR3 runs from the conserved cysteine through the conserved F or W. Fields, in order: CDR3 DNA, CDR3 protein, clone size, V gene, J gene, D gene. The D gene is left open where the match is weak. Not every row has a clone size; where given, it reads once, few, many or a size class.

TGTGCCAGCAGCCCAGGGGATAACGGTGGCTACACCTTC	CASSPGDNGGYTF	many	TRBV6-5	TRBJ1-2	NA
TGTGCCAGCAGTTACGAGGGTATTGTTGGAGAGACCCAGTACTTC	CASSYEGIVGETQYF	many	TRBV6-6	TRBJ2-5	NA
TGCGCCAGCAGCGTAGGGGGAAGAGAGACCCAGTACTTC	CASSVGGRETQYF	NA	TRBV5-1	TRBJ2-5	NA
TGTGCCAGCAGCAAATCGGACACGGGGTGCTATGGCTACACCTTC	CASSKSDTGCYGYTF	few	TRBV21-1	TRBJ1-2	NA
TGCGCCAGCAGCTTTGGGCCCACGGGACTAGCACGACAAGAGACCCAGTACTTC	CASSFGPTGLARQETQYF	many	TRBV5-1	TRBJ2-5	TRBD2
TGTGCCAGCTCACCACTAGGCGGTTACGAGGAGACCCAGTACTTC	CASSPLGGYEETQYF	few	TRBV18	TRBJ2-5	NA
TGTGCCAGCAGCTTAGGCCTCAGCGGGGGGCCCACAGATACGCAGTATTTT	CASSLGLSGGPTDTQYF	many	TRBV7-9	TRBJ2-3	TRBD2
TGTGCCAGCAGCTTGCAGAATTCACCCCTCCACTTT	CASSLQNSPLHF	many	TRBV5-5	TRBJ1-6	NA
TGTGCCAGCACCATGGGGGTCTATAAGGAAAAACTGTTTTTT	CASTMGVYKEKLFF	few	TRBV12-3/TRBV12-4	TRBJ1-4	NA
TGTGCCAGCTCACTCCAGGGAGCCAGCTCCTACAATGAGCAGTTCTTC	CASSLQGASSYNEQFF	NA	TRBV18	TRBJ2-1	NA
TGTGCCAGTAAACCGGGACTAGCGGGTCACAATGAGCAGTTCTTC	CASKPGLAGHNEQFF	few	TRBV2	TRBJ2-1	TRBD2
TGCAGTGCTAGAGATAACAGGCACTATGGCTACACCTTC	CSARDNRHYGYTF	NA	TRBV20-1	TRBJ1-2	NA
TGTGCCAGCATACTCTCTGACGAGCAGTACTTC	CASILSDEQYF	once	TRBV6-5	TRBJ2-7	NA
TGTGCCACCAGCATTATGCGGGAGGGCCCCTACGAGCAGTACTTC	CATSIMREGPYEQYF	NA	TRBV15	TRBJ2-7	TRBD2
TGCGCCAGCAGCAAGGACAGGGGGGGCACTGAAGCTTTCTTT	CASSKDRGGTEAFF	many	TRBV5-1	TRBJ1-1	TRBD1
TGTGCCAGCAGTTACCGTACAGGGTTCCCCTACGAGCAGTACTTC	CASSYRTGFPYEQYF	many	TRBV6-5	TRBJ2-7	NA
TGTGCCAGCGGGACTAGCGGGGGGGCTCTCAATGAGCAGTTCTTC	CASGTSGGALNEQFF	few	TRBV12-3/TRBV12-4	TRBJ2-1	TRBD2
TGTGCCAGCAGCCAACGGACAGGGACCACCGGGGAGCTGTTTTTT	CASSQRTGTTGELFF	many	TRBV3-1	TRBJ2-2	TRBD1
TGCGCCAGCAGCTTCGGGACAGAACTTTTAGCCAAAAACATTCAGTACTTC	CASSFGTELLAKNIQYF	many	TRBV5-1	TRBJ2-4	TRBD1
TGTGCCACCAGCAGAGAGTGGGGTTACGAGCAGTACTTC	CATSREWGYEQYF	NA	TRBV15	TRBJ2-7	NA
TGTGCCAGCAGCCTCCCGACAGGGGGTCGAGAGACCCAGTACTTC	CASSLPTGGRETQYF	few	TRBV5-4	TRBJ2-5	TRBD1
TGTGCCATCAGTGAGTCGAAAGGTTCCAATGAGCAGTTCTTC	CAISESKGSNEQFF	many	TRBV10-3	TRBJ2-1	NA
TGCGCCAGCACCTCGGGTAGCGGGAGTCGAACAGATACGCAGTATTTT	CASTSGSGSRTDTQYF	few	TRBV5-1	TRBJ2-3	TRBD2
TGCAGTGCTCGGACTAGCGGGCCCTACGAGCAGTACTTC	CSARTSGPYEQYF	many	TRBV20-1	TRBJ2-7	TRBD2
TGTGCCAGCAGTGAACGGGAAGACTATGGCTACACCTTC	CASSEREDYGYTF	few	TRBV2	TRBJ1-2	NA
TGCGCCAGCAGCCCCGGGCAGGGGGCAAGGCCTTGGATTTTT	CASSPGQGARPWIF	NA	TRBV5-1	TRBJ1-4	TRBD1
TGTGCCAGCAGCTTAGATCTCGGGACAGGGGCCTACGAGCAGTACTTC	CASSLDLGTGAYEQYF	NA	TRBV7-6	TRBJ2-7	TRBD1
TGTGCCAGCAGCTCCTGGACAGGGCATACCTACAATGAGCAGTTCTTC	CASSSWTGHTYNEQFF	NA	TRBV5-6	TRBJ2-1	TRBD1
TGTGCCAGCAGTCACATGGGGCGGACAGCGGGTAGCTATGGCTACACCTTC	CASSHMGRTAGSYGYTF	few	TRBV6-6	TRBJ1-2	NA
TGCAGCGTCCCCTCACAGGGGAGCTATGGCTACACCTTC	CSVPSQGSYGYTF	many	TRBV29-1	TRBJ1-2	TRBD1
TGTGCCAGCAGTTTCAAGAGACTTTGGTATGGCTACACCTTC	CASSFKRLWYGYTF	NA	TRBV12-3/TRBV12-4	TRBJ1-2	NA
TGTGCCTCATCCGTTACGGGGTTTTTAGATACGCAGTATTTT	CASSVTGFLDTQYF	many	TRBV27	TRBJ2-3	NA
TGTGCCACAGGACAGCCGAACACTGAAGCTTTCTTT	CATGQPNTEAFF	many	TRBV10-3	TRBJ1-1	NA
TGTGCCAGCAGCGCCGGGGTGGGACAGGGACAGCCCCAGCATTTT	CASSAGVGQGQPQHF	many	TRBV9	TRBJ1-5	TRBD1
TGTGCCAGCTCACCACCGGAGGGGTACGGCAATCAGCCCCAGCATTTT	CASSPPEGYGNQPQHF	few	TRBV18	TRBJ1-5	NA
TGTGCCAGCATACGTTTGTACAGTAGCAATCAGCCCCAGCATTTT	CASIRLYSSNQPQHF	many	TRBV6-1	TRBJ1-5	NA
TGCGCCAGCAGCTTGGCAGTAGCGGGGGACTACGAGCAGTACTTC	CASSLAVAGDYEQYF	many	TRBV5-1	TRBJ2-7	TRBD2
TGCGCCAGCAGCTTGGGGGCAGGGACGGACACTGAAGCTTTCTTT	CASSLGAGTDTEAFF	few	TRBV5-1	TRBJ1-1	NA
TGCAGCGTAGCGCTGATGTCTGGAAACACCATATATTTT	CSVALMSGNTIYF	many	TRBV29-1	TRBJ1-3	NA
TGTGCCAGCAGCACACCCGTCTCGCGGGAGTACCCCGGAGAGACCCAGTACTTC	CASSTPVSREYPGETQYF	NA	TRBV7-2	TRBJ2-5	TRBD2
TGTGCCAGCAGCCGCACCCCCGGGAGCTCCTACGAGCAGTACTTC	CASSRTPGSSYEQYF	NA	TRBV7-3	TRBJ2-7	NA
TGTGCCAGCAGTTACCTTGGACAGGGTTGGGAGGAGCTGTTTTTT	CASSYLGQGWEELFF	many	TRBV6-5	TRBJ2-2	TRBD1
TGTGCCACCAGTGATTCTGGGGGGGTTGTTGAGCAGTTCTTC	CATSDSGGVVEQFF	few	TRBV24-1	TRBJ2-1	TRBD2
TGTGCCAGCTCACCACTAAGCTCCTACAATGAGCAGTTCTTC	CASSPLSSYNEQFF	NA	TRBV18	TRBJ2-1	NA
TGTGCCAGCAGCCAAGACGTGCTAGCGGGAGGGCCTTCCGACTACGAGCAGTACTTC	CASSQDVLAGGPSDYEQYF	NA	TRBV3-1	TRBJ2-7	TRBD2
TGCAGCGTTCTATCCGGGACAGGGGGATTAGATACGCAGTATTTT	CSVLSGTGGLDTQYF	many	TRBV29-1	TRBJ2-3	TRBD1
TGCAGTGCGTATAACCCCGGGACCACAAGTAGGGGCTACACCTTC	CSAYNPGTTSRGYTF	NA	TRBV20-1	TRBJ1-2	NA
TGCGCCAGCAGGCGACTAGCGGATAGCACAGATACGCAGTATTTT	CASRRLADSTDTQYF	NA	TRBV5-1	TRBJ2-3	TRBD2
TGCGCCAGCAGCTTGACAGGGGGACGAGACACCGGGGAGCTGTTTTTT	CASSLTGGRDTGELFF	few	TRBV5-1	TRBJ2-2	TRBD1
TGTGCCAGCACGAATAGAGATACGCAGTATTTT	CASTNRDTQYF	many	TRBV7-9	TRBJ2-3	NA
TGTGCCAGCAGCCGAGAGACCTCCCACGAGCAGTACTTC	CASSRETSHEQYF	many	TRBV12-3/TRBV12-4	TRBJ2-7	NA
TGTGCCAGTAGTGGACGGAGGGCCACAGATACGCAGTATTTT	CASSGRRATDTQYF	NA	TRBV19	TRBJ2-3	NA
TGTGCCAGCAGCCCTTTTACAGGGAAGGGAGCTTTCTTT	CASSPFTGKGAFF	NA	TRBV12-3/TRBV12-4	TRBJ1-1	NA
TGTGCCAGCAGCACCCAGACGAACACCGGGGAGCTGTTTTTT	CASSTQTNTGELFF	many	TRBV7-3	TRBJ2-2	NA
TGCAGCGCCCGAGGGGGGGCCAACACCGGGGAGCTGTTTTTT	CSARGGANTGELFF	NA	TRBV29-1	TRBJ2-2	NA
TGCAGTGCTAGAGGAACAGGGCACTATGGCTACACCTTC	CSARGTGHYGYTF	many	TRBV20-1	TRBJ1-2	NA
TGTGCCAGCAGTTTAGAGGGGACGGCAGTTCGGCCCCAGCATTTT	CASSLEGTAVRPQHF	many	TRBV12-3/TRBV12-4	TRBJ1-5	NA
TGTGCCAGCAGTGTACAGGGTTCTAACTATGGCTACACCTTC	CASSVQGSNYGYTF	many	TRBV6-5	TRBJ1-2	NA
TGCGCCAGCAGGTTGGACAGGGCCGGATTGGCCAAAAACATTCAGTACTTC	CASRLDRAGLAKNIQYF	few	TRBV5-1	TRBJ2-4	TRBD1